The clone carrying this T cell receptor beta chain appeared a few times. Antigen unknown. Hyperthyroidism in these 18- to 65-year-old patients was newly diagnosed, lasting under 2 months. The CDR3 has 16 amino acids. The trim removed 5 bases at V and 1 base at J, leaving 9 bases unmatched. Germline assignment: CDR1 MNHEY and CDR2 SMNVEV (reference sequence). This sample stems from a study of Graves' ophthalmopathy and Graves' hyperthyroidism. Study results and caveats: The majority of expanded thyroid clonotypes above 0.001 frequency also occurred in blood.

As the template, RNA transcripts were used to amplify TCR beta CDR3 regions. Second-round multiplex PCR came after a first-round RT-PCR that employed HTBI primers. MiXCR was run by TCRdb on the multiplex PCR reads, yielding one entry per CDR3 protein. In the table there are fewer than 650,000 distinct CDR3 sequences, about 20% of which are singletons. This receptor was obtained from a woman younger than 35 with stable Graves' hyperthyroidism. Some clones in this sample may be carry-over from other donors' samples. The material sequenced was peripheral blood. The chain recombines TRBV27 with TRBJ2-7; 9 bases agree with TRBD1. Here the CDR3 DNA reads TGTGCCAGCAGTCCGGACCCCGGGACAGGGTCCTACGAGCAGTACTTC. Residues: CASSPDPGTGSYEQYF.